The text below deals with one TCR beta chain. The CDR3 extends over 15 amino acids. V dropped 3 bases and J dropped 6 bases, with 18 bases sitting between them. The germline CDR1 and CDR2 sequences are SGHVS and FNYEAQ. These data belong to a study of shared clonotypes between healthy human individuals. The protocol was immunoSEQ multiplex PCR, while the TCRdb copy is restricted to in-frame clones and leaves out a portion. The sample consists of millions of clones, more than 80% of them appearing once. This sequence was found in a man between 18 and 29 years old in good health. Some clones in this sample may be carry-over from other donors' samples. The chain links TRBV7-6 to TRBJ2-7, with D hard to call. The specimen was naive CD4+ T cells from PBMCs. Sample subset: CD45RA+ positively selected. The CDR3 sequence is CASSLTSSSPREQYF. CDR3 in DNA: TGTGCCAGCAGCTTGACGTCGAGCTCGCCGCGCGAGCAGTACTTC.